Listed below are T cell receptor beta chains from one sample, sequenced in a study of cytomegalovirus exposure and HLA in healthy donors. Clones were sequenced by immunoSEQ multiplex PCR, and TCRdb holds only the in-frame ones, with some missing. The sample carries some 120,000 clones, approximately 75% recorded once. Sequencing used PBMCs. The receptors were sampled from a man aged 35 to 55 in good health and CMV-seronegative. CDR3s include the opening cysteine and the closing phenylalanine or tryptophan. D genes are given only for firm matches. Only part of the rows carry a size: once, few, many, or a class if the clone is expanded.

V: TRBV9
size: -
D: -
J: TRBJ1-3
CDR3: CASSVPGNTIYF
DNA: TGTGCCAGCAGCGTACCGGGAAACACCATATATTTT

V: TRBV14
size: -
D: TRBD2
J: TRBJ2-2
CDR3: CASSPSGGGTGELFF
DNA: TGTGCCAGCAGCCCTAGCGGGGGAGGAACCGGGGAGCTGTTTTTT

V: TRBV7-2
size: -
D: -
J: TRBJ1-2
CDR3: CASSLSIRDGYTF
DNA: TGTGCCAGCAGCTTATCGATCCGGGATGGCTACACCTTC

V: TRBV7-9
size: -
D: -
J: TRBJ1-1
CDR3: CASSPGGFTEAFF
DNA: TGTGCCAGCAGCCCAGGAGGGTTCACTGAAGCTTTCTTT

V: TRBV19
size: -
D: -
J: TRBJ1-2
CDR3: CATSRTDNYGYTF
DNA: TGTGCCACCTCCCGGACAGATAACTATGGCTACACCTTC

V: TRBV5-6
size: once
D: TRBD1
J: TRBJ1-1
CDR3: CASSAGTGTGLEAFF
DNA: TGTGCCAGCAGCGCCGGGACCGGGACAGGGCTCGAAGCTTTCTTT

V: TRBV18
size: -
D: TRBD1
J: TRBJ2-7
CDR3: CASSPLQGRQSYEQYF
DNA: TGTGCCAGCTCACCTCTACAGGGGCGGCAATCCTACGAGCAGTACTTC

V: TRBV27
size: -
D: -
J: TRBJ1-1
CDR3: CASRQGMYTEAFF
DNA: TGTGCCAGCAGGCAGGGGATGTACACTGAAGCTTTCTTT

V: TRBV7-9
size: -
D: -
J: TRBJ2-7
CDR3: CASSLLASYEQYF
DNA: TGTGCCAGCAGCTTATTAGCCTCCTACGAGCAGTACTTC

V: TRBV5-4
size: few
D: -
J: TRBJ2-7
CDR3: CASSSPKGGRYEQYF
DNA: TGTGCCAGCAGCTCCCCGAAAGGGGGTCGCTACGAGCAGTACTTC

V: TRBV30
size: -
D: -
J: TRBJ2-4
CDR3: CAWDRDTLLPTKYF
DNA: TGTGCCTGGGACCGGGACACCCTGCTACCTACAAAGTACTTC

V: TRBV18
size: -
D: -
J: TRBJ2-7
CDR3: CASSPTTGQEQYF
DNA: TGTGCCAGCTCACCGACAACAGGGCAAGAGCAGTACTTC

V: TRBV28
size: -
D: TRBD1
J: TRBJ2-3
CDR3: CASRNQGADTQYF
DNA: TGTGCCAGCAGAAATCAGGGGGCAGATACGCAGTATTTT

V: TRBV21-1
size: -
D: -
J: TRBJ1-1
CDR3: CASNIRQELNTEAFF
DNA: TGTGCCAGCAATATTCGACAGGAATTGAACACTGAAGCTTTCTTT

V: TRBV30
size: -
D: TRBD1
J: TRBJ1-4
CDR3: CAWSVQGDRDEKLFF
DNA: TGTGCCTGGAGTGTACAGGGGGACAGGGATGAAAAACTGTTTTTT

V: TRBV7-2
size: -
D: TRBD1
J: TRBJ2-7
CDR3: CASSLASQGLSYEQYF
DNA: TGTGCCAGCAGCTTAGCGTCACAGGGGCTCTCCTACGAGCAGTACTTC

V: TRBV19
size: -
D: -
J: TRBJ1-1
CDR3: CASSIKGGATEAFF
DNA: TGTGCCAGTAGTATAAAAGGAGGGGCCACTGAAGCTTTCTTT

V: TRBV19
size: -
D: -
J: TRBJ1-3
CDR3: CASSDSYSGNTIYF
DNA: TGTGCCAGTAGTGACTCCTACTCTGGAAACACCATATATTTT

V: TRBV13
size: -
D: TRBD2
J: TRBJ2-7
CDR3: CASSPRISGSHEQYF
DNA: TGTGCCAGCAGCCCCCGTATTAGCGGGAGCCACGAGCAGTACTTC

V: TRBV6-4
size: few
D: TRBD1
J: TRBJ2-3
CDR3: CASSDSTGGADTQYF
DNA: TGTGCCAGCAGTGACTCGACAGGGGGCGCAGATACGCAGTATTTT

V: TRBV19
size: -
D: TRBD2
J: TRBJ2-1
CDR3: CASSPTLSGRGSYNEQFF
DNA: TGTGCCAGTAGTCCCACCCTGAGCGGGAGGGGGTCCTACAATGAGCAGTTCTTC

V: TRBV6-5
size: once
D: -
J: TRBJ2-2
CDR3: CASSYFAANTGELFF
DNA: TGTGCCAGCAGTTACTTCGCGGCGAACACCGGGGAGCTGTTTTTT

V: TRBV2
size: -
D: -
J: TRBJ2-5
CDR3: CASSEAGPGTQYF
DNA: TGTGCCAGCAGTGAAGCGGGTCCGGGGACCCAGTACTTC

V: TRBV30
size: -
D: -
J: TRBJ1-1
CDR3: CAWSRGSPTEAFF
DNA: TGTGCCTGGAGCCGAGGGTCGCCCACTGAAGCTTTCTTT

V: TRBV29-1
size: -
D: -
J: TRBJ1-1
CDR3: CSVGTASTVAAFF
DNA: TGCAGCGTTGGGACAGCTTCGACAGTCGCCGCTTTCTTT

V: TRBV28
size: -
D: TRBD2
J: TRBJ2-7
CDR3: CASSLAGVEQYF
DNA: TGTGCCAGCAGTCTAGCGGGAGTCGAGCAGTACTTC

V: TRBV27
size: -
D: -
J: TRBJ2-7
CDR3: CASSLTGYEQYF
DNA: TGTGCCAGCAGTCTAACAGGGTACGAGCAGTACTTC

V: TRBV27
size: -
D: -
J: TRBJ2-7
CDR3: CASSQGGYEQYF
DNA: TGTGCCAGCAGCCAAGGAGGGTACGAGCAGTACTTC

V: TRBV28
size: -
D: -
J: TRBJ2-7
CDR3: CASTSGGTGTESSYEQYF
DNA: TGTGCCAGCACCTCGGGCGGGACTGGGACAGAGAGCTCCTACGAGCAGTACTTC

V: TRBV7-2
size: -
D: TRBD2
J: TRBJ2-7
CDR3: CASSSGLAGAREQYF
DNA: TGTGCCAGCAGCTCGGGACTAGCGGGCGCACGCGAGCAGTACTTC

V: TRBV5-6
size: -
D: -
J: TRBJ2-7
CDR3: CASRITGYEQYF
DNA: TGTGCCAGCAGGATAACGGGATACGAGCAGTACTTC

V: TRBV11-3
size: -
D: -
J: TRBJ2-1
CDR3: CASSLGASVNGYEQFF
DNA: TGTGCCAGCAGCTTAGGGGCTAGCGTAAACGGGTATGAGCAGTTCTTC

V: TRBV6-1
size: -
D: -
J: TRBJ2-7
CDR3: CASSRDSKTYEQYF
DNA: TGTGCCAGCAGCCGGGACTCTAAGACCTACGAGCAGTACTTC